This T cell receptor beta chain appears in the sequencing data of a study of blood T cells in healthy people across ages (dated by TCRdb to between 2015 and 2017). In terms of the full investigation: In model experiments, template switching captured roughly one uniquely barcoded TCR beta cDNA molecule for every two T cells. Using deep sequencing normalized with unique cDNA molecular identifiers, the study measured how TCR beta repertoire diversity changes with age. Four age groups were formed from the donors: young (average about 16 years), middle-aged (just under 40), aged (around 68) and long-lived (around 82). To avoid experimental bias, donors of different ages were randomly spread across the sequencing lanes. The study analyzed two additional independent replicas of 1 million unique cDNA reads from the same blood draw for two donors, one aged 18 to 30 and one aged 80 or older.

Here is what the overall study found, with its caveats: As age increased, observed TCR beta diversity per million T cells dropped in a roughly linear way, and a significant reduction was already evident by age about 40. Conclusive comparison of naive and antigen-experienced compartments was prevented by the profiling of bulk unsorted PBMCs. Estimates of total diversity from one million sequenced T cells were regarded as lower bounds and underestimates. Compared with the aged group, more naive CD4+ T cells, fewer expanded clones and increased TCR diversity were shown by the long-lived group, suggesting age selection. Because donor CMV infection status was unknown, age-related changes in expanded clonotypes were potentially confounded. The percentage of naive T cells measured by flow cytometry correlated strongly with observed TCR beta diversity.

In regard to this clonotype: It lacks a known antigen. Per-base qualities were not stored, and no clone one base away is much larger.

Library method: 5' RACE. The run used an Illumina HiSeq 2500. A second PCR of about 6 to 11 cycles was run with a J-beta primer mix and a sample-barcoded 5' primer. Each TCR beta cDNA molecule received a unique molecular identifier from a template-switch 5' adaptor carrying 12 random nucleotides. Each sample yielded at least 3 million CDR3-containing paired-end reads. First-strand cDNA synthesis was performed from all RNA using the Mint cDNA synthesis kit, with priming by a TRBC-specific oligonucleotide. After uracil-DNA glycosylase treatment, a first 18-cycle PCR used universal primers M1SS and BC2_uni_R on all cDNA. Turning to the authors' computational methods: For normalization, 1 million high-quality reads, each with a distinct molecular identifier, were randomly selected from each sample. Reads with shared molecular identifiers were discarded instead of being binned into consensus sequences. CDR3 identification, clonotype clustering and error correction used MiTCR with a Q25 quality threshold and the strictest error-elimination algorithm. A nonparametric unseen species model using Euler transformation provided a lower-bound estimate of total TCR beta diversity. Using fastp at Q25 and MiXCR, TCRdb reprocessed the public reads and kept productive beta chains. Identical CDR3 proteins give one entry, which carries the most common genes and DNA. The V and J calls come from TCRdb's annotation, not from the publication. In this sample the table shows roughly 730,000 distinct CDR3 sequences, roughly 50% of which occur a single time. Of the sample, around 25% is held by the ten largest clones.

The donors were roughly 39 Caucasian individuals from Russia, aged about 6 to 100 years, who were systemically healthy. Ten milliliters of peripheral blood were drawn from each donor into EDTA-treated Vacutainer tubes. Ficoll-Paque density-gradient centrifugation was used to isolate PBMCs, with at least 6 million obtained per sample. Total RNA, at least 5 micrograms per sample, was extracted from PBMCs with Trizol reagent. The percentages of naive CD45RAhigh/CD27high T cells were determined by flow cytometry on a PBMC aliquot from every donor. Sequences MDHEN (CDR1) and SYDVKM (CDR2) are obtained from the germline V gene. From V the trimming removes 4 bases and from J it removes 11 bases, while the gene matches leave 3 bases of the junction unaccounted for. The CDR3 runs 11 residues from the cysteine to the phenylalanine. The retained sequence is limited to the CDR3, 33 bases, with the frame set at the first base.

Sequencing was performed on blood. The receptor comes from a man aged 35 to 55 in good health. Recombination connected TRBV28 to TRBJ2-3; TRBD2 fits 7 bases in the junction. For the CDR3, the sequence is CASSSGGMQYF. The nucleotide sequence is given as TGTGCCAGCAGTTCGGGAGGTATGCAGTATTTT.